These T cell receptor beta chains were read from a single sample in a study of cytomegalovirus exposure and HLA in healthy donors. TCRdb's table, derived via immunoSEQ multiplex PCR, lists solely in-frame clones and lacks some. The data show some 170,000 clones, 81% seen once. Sequencing was carried out using PBMCs. These receptor sequences come from a woman between 18 and 30 years old in good health and CMV-seropositive. Both conserved end residues are part of each CDR3. Each record gives: V gene, CDR3 length, J gene, D gene, CDR3 protein, CDR3 DNA. The D gene is left open where the match is weak.

TRBV5-5,14,TRBJ2-7,.,CASSLVQAPYEQYF,TGTGCCAGCAGCTTGGTGCAGGCCCCCTACGAGCAGTACTTC
TRBV6-5,14,TRBJ2-4,TRBD1,CASTAGTEKNIQYF,TGTGCCAGCACCGCCGGGACAGAAAAAAACATTCAGTACTTC
TRBV2,12,TRBJ2-7,.,CASRPGGYEQYF,TGTGCCAGCAGACCGGGCGGGTACGAGCAGTACTTC
TRBV2,12,TRBJ2-4,.,CASREDLPHQYF,TGTGCCAGCAGGGAGGACCTTCCACACCAGTACTTC
TRBV28,14,TRBJ1-6,.,CASSFRGGRSPLHF,TGTGCCAGCAGTTTTCGCGGGGGAAGGTCACCCCTCCACTTT
TRBV5-1,15,TRBJ2-2,.,CASSWAGRNTGELFF,TGCGCCAGCAGCTGGGCGGGGAGGAACACCGGGGAGCTGTTTTTT
TRBV7-3,22,TRBJ2-5,TRBD2,CASSLTGPGVGLAGGYQETQYF,TGTGCCAGCAGCTTAACAGGCCCAGGCGTCGGACTAGCGGGGGGGTACCAAGAGACCCAGTACTTC
TRBV2,14,TRBJ2-5,TRBD2,CASSELAGTETQYF,TGTGCCAGCAGTGAACTAGCGGGGACGGAGACCCAGTACTTC
TRBV11-2,15,TRBJ2-3,TRBD2,CASSWGTSGTDTQYF,TGTGCCAGCAGTTGGGGGACTAGCGGCACAGATACGCAGTATTTT
TRBV6-1,15,TRBJ1-1,.,CASSESPGENTEAFF,TGTGCCAGCAGTGAATCCCCGGGGGAGAACACTGAAGCTTTCTTT
TRBV5-1,13,TRBJ2-5,.,CASSAGTEETQYF,TGCGCCAGCAGCGCGGGGACCGAAGAGACCCAGTACTTC